This entry lists 25 T cell receptor beta chains sequenced from one sample in a study of blood T cell repertoires in COVID-19. Sequenced by immunoSEQ multiplex PCR; TCRdb stores in-frame clones only, minus some. The sample carries roughly 130,000 clones, around 90% recorded once. Sequenced: peripheral blood. The source of these receptors is a man in his sixties with active or convalescent COVID-19.

This chain joins TRBV27 and TRBJ1-5, with a tentative D call TRBD1 (5 bases). The CDR3 length is 12 residues. Trimming removed 7 bases from V and 9 bases from J, with 13 bases in between. The germline gives CDR1 MNHEY, CDR2 SMNVEV (reference sequence). CDR3 protein: CASKGAERPQHF. The DNA of the CDR3 is TGTGCCAGCAAAGGGGCCGAAAGGCCCCAGCATTTT.

The chain is built from TRBV6-5 and TRBJ2-5; D perhaps matches TRBD2 (5 bases). CDR3 size: 14 residues. CDR1 is MNHEY and CDR2 is SVGAGI in the germline V gene. The ends were cut back, 2 bases at V and 1 base at J, with 8 bases in the middle. CDR3 amino acids: CASSYRGFQETQYF. The CDR3 DNA reads as TGTGCCAGCAGTTACCGAGGGTTCCAAGAGACCCAGTACTTC.

V and J are TRBV27 and TRBJ2-7; 8 nucleotides align to TRBD1. V lost 3 bases and J lost 3; bases outside the gene matches: 10. Germline V gene data show CDR1 as MNHEY and CDR2 as SMNVEV (reference sequence). The CDR3 covers 16 residues. The CDR3 DNA is TGTGCCAGCAGTTTGAGGGCATCCGGACAGGGCTACGAGCAGTACTTC. Protein: CASSLRASGQGYEQYF.

J is TRBJ2-7 and V is TRBV2; 12 bases match TRBD1. The germline V gene has CDR1 SNHLY and CDR2 FYNNEI. V trimming: 6 bases; J trimming: 5 bases; junction bases outside the gene matches: 5. The CDR3 sequence is 14 residues long. CDR3: CASSRDRGPDEQYF. Written as DNA, the CDR3 is TGTGCCAGCAGCCGGGACAGGGGGCCTGACGAGCAGTACTTC.

The chain joins TRBV28 to TRBJ2-7, with D tentatively TRBD2 (5 bases). There are 15 residues in the CDR3. Trimming took 4 bases from V and 7 from J, leaving 20 bases between them. Germline-derived CDR1 and CDR2 are MDHEN and SYDVKM. CDR3: CASSSQTGFYDEQYF. The CDR3 coding sequence is TGTGCCAGCAGTTCTCAGACGGGATTCTACGATGAGCAGTACTTC.

V and J are TRBV7-3 and TRBJ2-2, with D perhaps TRBD2 (5 bases). The CDR3 has 15 residues. V lost 5 bases, J lost 2 bases, and 12 bases lay in between. CDR1 and CDR2 from the germline V gene are SGHTA and FQGTGA. CDR3 in amino acids: CASSPQTGNTGELFF. DNA of the CDR3: TGTGCCAGCAGCCCCCAGACGGGAAACACCGGGGAGCTGTTTTTT.

The CDR3 sequence: CASSPGLAGVLEQFF. CDR3 DNA sequence: TGTGCCAGCAGCCCGGGACTAGCGGGAGTACTTGAGCAGTTCTTC. This rearrangement joins TRBV7-8 to TRBJ2-1; TRBD2 matches 14 bases. The CDR3 is 15 amino acids. V trimming: 5 bases; J trimming: 9 bases; junction bases outside the gene matches: 6. Germline CDR1 reads SGHVS; CDR2 reads FQNEAQ.

This clone came up a few times. The rearrangement uses TRBV6-1 and TRBJ1-6, with 7 bases lining up with TRBD1. The CDR3 consists of 17 residues. Trimming cost V 4 bases and J 6 bases; bases outside gene matches: 12. Looked up from germline, CDR1 is MNHNS and CDR2 is SASEGT. The CDR3 DNA follows: TGTGCCAGCAGTGCGTATTACGGGGACAGCGGTAATTCACCCCTCCACTTT. Its translation is CASSAYYGDSGNSPLHF.

The V call is TRBV2, the J call TRBJ2-5; 9 bases are a match to TRBD1. This CDR3 contains 15 residues. In germline, CDR1 is SNHLY, CDR2 FYNNEI. The J segment lost 4 bases and the V segment lost 3 bases, leaving 6 bases of the junction unmatched. CDR3 residues: CASSDRGTGLETQYF. CDR3 nucleotide sequence: TGTGCCAGCAGTGATAGGGGGACAGGGTTAGAGACCCAGTACTTC.

The rearrangement joins TRBV5-1 to TRBJ2-1; 8 positions match TRBD2. In germline, CDR1 is SGHRS, CDR2 YFSETQ. This CDR3 has 17 amino acids. V was clipped by 2 bases and J by 0 bases; unmatched bases: 7. In DNA form, the CDR3 reads TGCGCCAGCAGCTTTAGCCTAGCGGGCCCCTCCTACAATGAGCAGTTCTTC. This codes for CASSFSLAGPSYNEQFF.

This chain joins TRBV4-1 and TRBJ2-5; perhaps TRBD1 as D (6 bases). The V and J ends lost 4 bases and 7 bases respectively, with 16 bases between them. CDR3 length: 14 residues. The germline V gene encodes CDR1 MGHRA and CDR2 YSYEKL. The CDR3 bases are TGCGCCAGCAGCCCGTTGGGGGCGCGAGGGACCCAGTACTTC. Translated, it gives CASSPLGARGTQYF.

The chain recombines TRBV5-1 with TRBJ1-1; D not resolved. V was pared by 0 bases and J by 0 bases, with 6 bases between. CDR3 size: 14 residues. Germline CDR1 SGHRS, CDR2 YFSETQ. For the CDR3, the DNA is TGCGCCAGCAGCTTGGGCGGGGTGAACACTGAAGCTTTCTTT. This encodes CASSLGGVNTEAFF.

In this sample, this clone turned up a few times. The chain couples TRBV9 to TRBJ2-7, with 7 positions matching TRBD1. With 0 bases clipped from V and 6 bases from J, the junction kept 3 bases outside the gene matches. CDR3 length: 13 residues. Germline CDR1 is SGDLS and CDR2 is YYNGEE. The DNA of the CDR3 is TGTGCCAGCAGCGTAGGAGGGGGCGGCGAGCAGTACTTC. Its translation: CASSVGGGGEQYF.

DNA of the CDR3: TGTGCCATCAGTGAAACAACTGGAAACACCATATATTTT. Protein product: CAISETTGNTIYF. The gene calls are TRBV10-3 and TRBJ1-3; D gene uncertain. The V end was cut by 3 bases, the J end by 2 bases, with 5 bases between. Germline V gives CDR1 ENHRY, CDR2 SYGVKD. CDR3 length: 13 residues.

Only one count was recorded for this clone. The V and J genes are TRBV28 and TRBJ2-4; TRBD1 matches 8 bases. V gave up 7 bases and J gave up 0 bases; unmatched junction bases: 8. CDR3 length: 16 residues. Looked up from germline, CDR1 is MDHEN and CDR2 is SYDVKM. CDR3 in amino acids: CASTLGQGKAKNIQYF. CDR3 DNA: TGTGCCAGCACCCTAGGACAGGGTAAAGCCAAAAACATTCAGTACTTC.

This clone appeared a single time. The chain joins TRBV27 to TRBJ1-2; 7 nucleotides agree with TRBD1. The ends lost 6 bases at V and 4 bases at J; junction bases unmatched: 5. The CDR3 length is 13 residues. CDR1 is MNHEY, CDR2 SMNVEV, per germline (reference sequence). CDR3 residues: CASSRQGGYGYTF. CDR3 DNA: TGTGCCAGCAGCCGACAGGGAGGCTATGGCTACACCTTC.

This clone was observed a single time. The rearrangement links TRBV5-1 to TRBJ1-1; TRBD1 matches at 10 bases. This CDR3 contains 14 residues. The V and J ends lost 5 bases and 3 bases, in that order; junction bases with no gene match: 4. Germline loops: CDR1 SGHRS, CDR2 YFSETQ. Here the CDR3 DNA reads TGCGCCAGCAGGACCGGGACAGGGGACACTGAAGCTTTCTTT. This codes for CASRTGTGDTEAFF. Using reference TRBV5-1 and TRBJ1-1 for the parts outside the CDR3, the full variable domain is KAGVTQTPRYLIKTRGQQVTLSCSPISGHRSVSWYQQTPGQGLQFLFEYFSETQRNKGNFPGRFSGRQFSNSRSEMNVSTLELGDSALYLCASRTGTGDTEAFFGQGTRLTVV.

V and J are TRBV6-2 or TRBV6-3 and TRBJ1-2; TRBD1 matches 10 bases. The CDR3 contains 15 residues. Trimming cost V 2 bases and J 4 bases; bases outside gene matches: 4. Per the germline V gene, CDR1 is MNHEY and CDR2 is SVGEGT. The CDR3 spells CASSYGTGAVYGYTF. CDR3 nucleotides: TGTGCCAGCAGTTACGGGACAGGGGCCGTCTATGGCTACACCTTC.

The DNA for the CDR3 is TGTGCCAGCAGTGAATATGGGACAGGGGCTCTTCGCGAGCAGTACTTC. Translating it yields CASSEYGTGALREQYF. The V gene is TRBV6-1, the J gene TRBJ2-7, with 10 bases matching TRBD1. Germline lookup yields CDR1 MNHNS and CDR2 SASEGT. The ends lost 2 bases at V and 6 bases at J; junction bases unmatched: 10. This CDR3 spans 16 amino acids.

The chain links TRBV28 to TRBJ2-7; 9 nucleotides match TRBD1. This CDR3 region has 14 residues. J gave up 1 base and V 7 bases, and 5 bases lay outside the gene matches. Germline assignment: CDR1 MDHEN and CDR2 SYDVKM. CDR3 in amino acids: CASTPTGGSYEQYF. Written as DNA, the CDR3 is TGTGCCAGCACCCCGACAGGGGGTTCCTACGAGCAGTACTTC.

V is TRBV19 and J is TRBJ1-5, with a possible D match to TRBD1 (6 bases). Trimming left V 4 bases short and J 4 bases short, with 11 bases between. Germline V CDR1 and CDR2: LNHDA, SQIVND (reference sequence). The CDR3 has 14 residues. CDR3 sequence reads: CASSKSTGNQPQHF. As DNA, the CDR3 is TGTGCCAGTAGTAAGTCGACAGGTAATCAGCCCCAGCATTTT.

The J gene is TRBJ1-2, the V gene TRBV29-1; D remains unclear. The V gene's germline CDR1 is SQVTM and CDR2 ANQGSEA. The CDR3 covers 13 residues. The V and J ends lost 1 base and 2 bases respectively, with 8 bases between them. This chain's CDR3 is CSVEAGGNYGYTF. CDR3 DNA sequence: TGCAGCGTTGAAGCGGGAGGGAACTATGGCTACACCTTC.

V gene TRBV9 combines with J gene TRBJ1-3; D ambiguous. Germline V gene data show CDR1 as SGDLS and CDR2 as YYNGEE. With 5 bases removed from V and 5 bases from J, the gap between germline ends came to 11 bases. CDR3 length equals 13 residues. The CDR3 sequence is CASRGDLRNTIYF. The CDR3 DNA is TGTGCCAGCAGGGGAGACCTGCGAAACACCATATATTTT. Variable domain in full (rest from reference TRBV9 and TRBJ1-3): DSGVTQTPKHLITATGQRVTLRCSPRSGDLSVYWYQQSLDQGLQFLIQYYNGEERAKGNILERFSAQQFPDLHSELNLSSLELGDSALYFCASRGDLRNTIYFGEGSWLTVV.

This clone has a handful of counts. The rearrangement links TRBV6-2 or TRBV6-3 to TRBJ2-7, with D perhaps matching TRBD1 (6 bases). The CDR3 consists of 14 residues. Germline CDR1 MNHEY, CDR2 SVGEGT. Trimming cost V 1 base and J 7 bases, with 14 bases left between them. The CDR3: CASSYFEYQGEQYF. The CDR3 DNA reads TGTGCCAGCAGTTACTTCGAGTACCAGGGGGAGCAGTACTTC.

The rearrangement joins TRBV21-1 to TRBJ1-6. TRBV21-1 is shown as a pseudogene. This CDR3 has 13 residues. The CDR3 region has the DNA TGTGCCAGCAGCCTCACGTTAGATTCACCCCTCCACTTT. Encoded protein: CASSLTLDSPLHF.